Listed below are T cell receptor beta chains from one sample, sequenced in a study of metastatic and nonmetastatic thyroid tumors. TCRdb re-called the PCR reads with MiXCR. The sample shows about 43,000 clones, more than 3% of them seen only once. The specimen sequenced was blood. These TCRs come from a female donor with papillary thyroid cancer or a benign thyroid nodule (not recorded which). Some clones in this sample may be carry-over from other donors' samples. The CDR3 runs from the conserved cysteine through the conserved F or W. Each record gives: D gene, clone size, V gene, J gene, CDR3 protein, CDR3 DNA. The D gene is left open where the match is weak. Expanded clones are given a class, and other clones once, few, many or no size at all.

>.|few|TRBV27|TRBJ2-3
CASSFLKSRADTQYF
TGTGCCAGCAGTTTCCTTAAGTCGAGGGCAGATACGCAGTATTTT
>.|many|TRBV20-1|TRBJ2-1
CSARVLQSSYNEQFF
TGCAGTGCTAGAGTGCTGCAGAGCTCCTACAATGAGCAGTTCTTC
>.|many|TRBV9|TRBJ2-1
CASSVGLTGRSANEQFF
TGTGCCAGCAGCGTAGGTTTGACAGGCCGGTCGGCAAATGAGCAGTTCTTC
>TRBD1|few|TRBV2|TRBJ1-1
CASSGTGWNTEAFF
TGTGCCAGCAGTGGGACAGGGTGGAACACTGAAGCTTTCTTT
>TRBD2|few|TRBV6-2/TRBV6-3|TRBJ2-5
CASSWLAEETQYF
TGTGCCAGCAGTTGGCTAGCGGAAGAGACCCAGTACTTC
>.|many|TRBV7-3|TRBJ2-1
CASSLGQVDYNEQFF
TGTGCCAGCAGCTTAGGTCAGGTGGACTACAATGAGCAGTTCTTC
>.|many|TRBV7-2|TRBJ1-2
CASSLLGGRVSGYTF
TGTGCCAGCAGCTTACTTGGGGGGCGCGTGAGTGGCTACACCTTC
>.|few|TRBV20-1|TRBJ2-2
CSARGVNTGELFF
TGCAGTGCTAGGGGAGTTAACACCGGGGAGCTGTTTTTT
>.|many|TRBV14|TRBJ1-2
CASSQGRRYGYTF
TGTGCCAGCAGCCAGGGTCGACGGTATGGCTACACCTTC
>TRBD2|many|TRBV7-3|TRBJ2-3
CASSSGGLAGDTDTQYF
TGTGCCAGCAGCTCCGGTGGGCTAGCGGGAGACACAGATACGCAGTATTTT
>.|many|TRBV30|TRBJ1-4
CAWSVRGEKLFF
TGTGCCTGGAGTGTACGGGGGGAAAAACTGTTTTTT
>TRBD2|few|TRBV5-8|TRBJ2-7
CASSLDSGIYERYF
TGTGCCAGCAGCTTGGATAGCGGGATCTACGAGCGGTACTTC
>.|.|TRBV6-2/TRBV6-3|TRBJ1-2
CASSPMNGRNYGFTF
TGTGCCAGCAGCCCCATGAACGGAAGGAACTATGGCTTCACCTTC
>.|many|TRBV30|TRBJ2-2
CAWSSVNTGELFF
TGTGCCTGGAGTTCGGTAAACACCGGGGAGCTGTTTTTT
>.|many|TRBV18|TRBJ1-4
CASSPWTHEKLFF
TGTGCCAGCTCACCATGGACCCATGAAAAACTGTTTTTT
>TRBD1|many|TRBV20-1|TRBJ2-7
CSARVQGAVDEQYF
TGCAGTGCTCGAGTACAGGGGGCGGTGGACGAGCAGTACTTC
>.|many|TRBV5-1|TRBJ2-3
CASSSGLSGTDTQYF
TGCGCCAGCAGCTCGGGACTGTCGGGCACAGATACGCAGTATTTT
>.|.|TRBV6-2/TRBV6-3|TRBJ1-2
CASTYFLPSPGANGYTF
TGTGCCAGCACTTACTTTTTACCCTCACCGGGCGCTAATGGCTACACCTTC
>.|many|TRBV28|TRBJ1-4
CASRLSGPLELFF
TGTGCCAGCAGACTCTCCGGGCCCTTGGAACTGTTTTTT
>.|.|TRBV7-9|TRBJ1-1
CASSPWQNTEAFF
TGTGCCAGCAGCCCCTGGCAGAACACTGAAGCTTTCTTT
>.|many|TRBV6-5|TRBJ2-1
CASSYGTDPYNEQFF
TGTGCCAGCAGTTACGGGACGGACCCCTACAATGAGCAGTTCTTC
>TRBD1|few|TRBV9|TRBJ1-4
CASSSRTGRTEKLFF
TGTGCCAGCAGCTCCCGGACAGGCCGTACTGAAAAACTGTTTTTT
>.|few|TRBV20-1|TRBJ1-1
CSARGDDFDTEAFF
TGCAGTGCTAGAGGTGACGATTTTGACACTGAAGCTTTCTTT
>.|few|TRBV28|TRBJ2-3
CASSPIGGNTDTQYF
TGTGCCAGCAGTCCCATAGGCGGGAACACAGATACGCAGTATTTT
>.|few|TRBV2|TRBJ2-1
CASSRDGPGNEQFF
TGTGCCAGCAGCCGTGACGGACCCGGCAATGAGCAGTTCTTC
>.|many|TRBV2|TRBJ2-5
CASSERLAAQETQYF
TGTGCCAGCAGTGAAAGGCTAGCAGCACAAGAGACCCAGTACTTC
>TRBD2|medium-sized|TRBV11-2|TRBJ2-1
CASSSTSGGEQFF
TGTGCCAGCAGCTCGACTAGCGGCGGGGAGCAGTTCTTC
>.|many|TRBV29-1|TRBJ2-7
CSVDEGGSYEQYF
TGCAGCGTTGATGAAGGGGGCTCCTACGAGCAGTACTTC
>TRBD2|few|TRBV20-1|TRBJ2-1
CSARVLAGDMNEQFF
TGCAGTGCTAGAGTACTAGCGGGAGATATGAATGAGCAGTTCTTC
>.|many|TRBV24-1|TRBJ2-1
CATSDLRQGGNEQFF
TGTGCCACCAGTGATTTGAGGCAGGGGGGCAATGAGCAGTTCTTC
>.|few|TRBV28|TRBJ1-4
CASSLGGINEKLFF
TGTGCCAGCAGTTTAGGCGGAATTAATGAAAAACTGTTTTTT
>.|many|TRBV6-1|TRBJ2-3
CASSLGFDTQYF
TGTGCCAGCAGCCTAGGTTTCGATACGCAGTATTTT